This entry is about one T cell receptor beta chain. The antigen remains unidentified. The PCR used 60 Vbeta and 13 Jbeta primers. Original processing notes: Later reanalysis found 75 million to 95 million unique TCR beta chains, 9 million to 12 million of them shared. The table came from immunoSEQ multiplex PCR; TCRdb's copy has only in-frame clones and leaves some out. For V, J and clone size, that table is used; D and trimming come from the DNA. The repertoire holds about 77,000 clones, with about 79% as singletons. The data were obtained in a study of cytomegalovirus exposure and HLA in healthy donors. General study findings and limits: A link between a missense DCLRE1C variant and TCR beta V- and J-gene trimming emerged from a later analysis. Reports credit the classifier with highly specific, highly sensitive diagnosis of cytomegalovirus status. Sequences of the TCR beta chain were said to predict the HLA-A and HLA-B alleles of most subjects accurately.

CDR3 length equals 16 residues. Germline-derived CDR1 and CDR2 are WNHNN and SYGVQD (reference sequence). The germline V and J ends were trimmed by 6 bases and 6 bases, with 20 bases remaining between them. The receptor's source is a middle-aged man in good health and CMV-seronegative. The chain carries TRBV10-1 and TRBJ2-2; TRBD2 is a possible D gene (7 bases). Sample: PBMCs. This CDR3 is CASSEGVAGLAGELFF. The CDR3 DNA follows: TGCGCCAGCAGCGAGGGGGTAGCGGGTCTGGCCGGGGAGCTGTTTTTT.